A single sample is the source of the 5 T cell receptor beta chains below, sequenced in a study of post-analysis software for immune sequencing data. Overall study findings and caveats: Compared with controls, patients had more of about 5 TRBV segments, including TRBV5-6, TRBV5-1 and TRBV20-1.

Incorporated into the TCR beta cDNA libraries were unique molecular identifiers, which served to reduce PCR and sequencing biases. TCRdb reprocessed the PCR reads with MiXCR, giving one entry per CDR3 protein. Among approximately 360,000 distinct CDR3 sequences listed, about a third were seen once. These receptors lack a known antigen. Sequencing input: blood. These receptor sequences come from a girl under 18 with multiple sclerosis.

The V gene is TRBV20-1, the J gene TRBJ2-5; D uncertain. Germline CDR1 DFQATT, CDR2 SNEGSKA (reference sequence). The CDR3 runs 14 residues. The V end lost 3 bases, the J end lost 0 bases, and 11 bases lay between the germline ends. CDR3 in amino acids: CSASTTSYQETQYF. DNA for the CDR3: TGCAGTGCTAGTACGACCTCGTACCAAGAGACCCAGTACTTC.

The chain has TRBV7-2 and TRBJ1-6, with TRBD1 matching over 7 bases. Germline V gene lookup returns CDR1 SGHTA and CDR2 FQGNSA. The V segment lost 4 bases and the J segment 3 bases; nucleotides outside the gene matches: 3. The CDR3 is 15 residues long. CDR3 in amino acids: CASSWDSNYNSPLHF. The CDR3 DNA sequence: TGTGCCAGCAGCTGGGACAGCAACTATAATTCACCCCTCCACTTT.

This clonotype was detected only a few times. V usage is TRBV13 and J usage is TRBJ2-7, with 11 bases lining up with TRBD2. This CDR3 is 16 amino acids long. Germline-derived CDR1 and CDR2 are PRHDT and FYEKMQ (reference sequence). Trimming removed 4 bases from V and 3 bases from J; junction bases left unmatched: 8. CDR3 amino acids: CASSSLAGVAIYEQYF. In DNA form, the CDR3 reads TGTGCCAGCAGCTCACTAGCGGGGGTTGCTATCTACGAGCAGTACTTC.

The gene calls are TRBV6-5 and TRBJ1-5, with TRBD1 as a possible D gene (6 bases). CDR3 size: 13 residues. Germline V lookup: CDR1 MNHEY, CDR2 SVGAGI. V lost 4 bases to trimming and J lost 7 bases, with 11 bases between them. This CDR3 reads CASSFRRGQPQHF. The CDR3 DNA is TGTGCCAGCAGTTTCCGGAGGGGGCAGCCCCAGCATTTT.

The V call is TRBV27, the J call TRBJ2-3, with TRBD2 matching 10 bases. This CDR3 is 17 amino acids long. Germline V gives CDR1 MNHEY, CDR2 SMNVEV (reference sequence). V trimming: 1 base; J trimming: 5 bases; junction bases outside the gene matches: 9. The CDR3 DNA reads TGTGCCAGCAGTTTATGGGGGAGCGGGGGGGCCAAAGATACGCAGTATTTT. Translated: CASSLWGSGGAKDTQYF.